The clone carrying this T cell receptor beta chain was found once. Donors were grouped by their self-reported clinical history. This record belongs to a study of blood T cell repertoires in COVID-19. Study-level information: Samples of COVID-19 (acute and convalescent) were obtained from the United States, Italy and Spain. T cells, B-cell-depleted T cells, or PBMCs provided the cDNA or gDNA that served as material.

Measured with immunoSEQ multiplex PCR; TCRdb has only the in-frame clones, and not every one. The table includes about 300,000 clones, 90% detected once. This TCR came from a young woman with acute COVID-19. Sequenced input: PBMCs or T cells enriched from blood (not recorded which).

CDR3 amino acids: CASSTGLDTEAFF. CDR3 DNA sequence: TGCGCCAGCAGCACAGGCCTGGACACTGAAGCTTTCTTT. V and J are TRBV5-1 and TRBJ1-1, with D perhaps matching TRBD1 (5 bases). Trimming shortened V by 4 bases and J by 3 bases, and 10 bases separated the two germline ends. Germline V gene lookup returns CDR1 SGHRS and CDR2 YFSETQ. The CDR3 runs 13 residues.